The 19 T cell receptor beta chains reported below all come from one sample, sequenced in a study of control samples from healthy donors and cancer patients. Produced via immunoSEQ multiplex PCR; TCRdb's table is partial and in-frame only. The data contain 150,000 to 200,000 clones, around 96% of them singletons. Material for sequencing was blood. The source of these receptors is a woman in her thirties or forties in good health.

The J gene is TRBJ1-3, the V gene TRBV28; the D is unclear. V lost 3 bases, J lost 4 bases, and 10 bases lay in between. The germline V gene encodes CDR1 MDHEN and CDR2 SYDVKM. This CDR3 is built from 14 residues. CDR3: CASSFMDQGNTIYF. Written as DNA, the CDR3 is TGTGCCAGCAGTTTCATGGACCAAGGAAACACCATATATTTT.

V is TRBV29-1 and J is TRBJ1-1, with D perhaps TRBD1 (5 bases). The CDR3 extends over 12 amino acids. The germline V and J ends were trimmed by 3 bases and 10 bases, with 15 bases remaining between them. CDR1 and CDR2 from the germline V gene are SQVTM and ANQGSEA. The CDR3 region has the DNA TGCAGCGTTGATAGGGGAAAGTCAGGAGCTTTCTTT. Its translation: CSVDRGKSGAFF. Combining the CDR3 with reference TRBV29-1 and TRBJ1-1 gives the whole variable domain SAVISQKPSRDICQRGTSLTIQCQVDSQVTMMFWYRQQPGQSLTLIATANQGSEATYESGFVIDKFPISRPNLTFSTLTVSNMSPEDSSIYLCSVDRGKSGAFFGQGTRLTVV.

The chain is built from TRBV6-5 and TRBJ1-1; the D is unclear. V gave up 6 bases and J gave up 1 base, with 15 bases separating them. Germline V lookup: CDR1 MNHEY, CDR2 SVGAGI. This CDR3 has 15 residues. CDR3 sequence (DNA): TGTGCCAGCAGCCCCAGCCTGGACCGGAACACTGAAGCTTTCTTT. As protein: CASSPSLDRNTEAFF.

This clone was picked up one time. The chain employs TRBV5-1 and TRBJ2-2; 7 nucleotides agree with TRBD2. V trimming: 2 bases; J trimming: 3 bases; junction bases outside the gene matches: 4. This CDR3 comprises 15 residues. Germline loops: CDR1 SGHRS, CDR2 YFSETQ. DNA for the CDR3: TGCGCCAGCAGCTTAACTAGCGTAGACACCGGGGAGCTGTTTTTT. This gives the protein CASSLTSVDTGELFF.

This clone was detected once. The chain joins TRBV7-8 to TRBJ2-1, with 16 bases identical to TRBD2. Germline V lookup: CDR1 SGHVS, CDR2 FQNEAQ. The CDR3 has 21 amino acids. V shed 1 base, J shed 3 bases, and the junction held 12 bases outside the gene matches. DNA of the CDR3: TGTGCCAGCAGCTTAGTATCTAGTGGGACTAGCGGGAGGGCTGTCTACAATGAGCAGTTCTTC. The encoded protein is CASSLVSSGTSGRAVYNEQFF.

CDR3 in amino acids: CASSPIQVMNEKLFF. The DNA for the CDR3 is TGTGCCAGCAGCCCCATACAGGTGATGAATGAAAAACTGTTTTTT. V gene TRBV7-9 combines with J gene TRBJ1-4; tentative D call: TRBD1 (5 bases). The V end lost 5 bases, the J end lost 5 bases, and 15 bases lay between the germline ends. This CDR3 comprises 15 residues. CDR1 is SEHNR and CDR2 is FQNEAQ in the germline V gene (reference sequence).

The chain uses TRBV5-4 and TRBJ2-5; the match to TRBD1 covers 8 bases. Germline values: CDR1 SGHNT, CDR2 YYREEE (reference sequence). With V trimmed by 4 bases and J by 3 bases, 5 bases remained unmatched. The CDR3 sequence is 14 residues long. The CDR3 reads CASSPQGVKETQYF. The CDR3, as DNA: TGTGCCAGCAGCCCACAGGGGGTGAAAGAGACCCAGTACTTC.

The chain employs TRBV19 and TRBJ2-2, with 9 bases fitting TRBD1. CDR1 and CDR2 (germline): LNHDA, SQIVND (reference sequence). V lost 6 bases and J lost 5; bases outside the gene matches: 7. This CDR3 has 15 amino acids. The CDR3 bases are TGTGCCAGTAGGGGGACAGGGCTTAGTACCGGGGAGCTGTTTTTT. Translating it yields CASRGTGLSTGELFF.

The chain couples TRBV12-3 or TRBV12-4 to TRBJ1-1, with a weak D call TRBD1 (5 bases). With 3 bases removed from V and 3 bases from J, the gap between germline ends came to 8 bases. The CDR3 has 13 amino acids. The DNA for the CDR3 is TGTGCCAGCAGTTTTGGGGCCTACACTGAAGCTTTCTTT. Protein: CASSFGAYTEAFF.

This clone was seen a single time. The rearrangement uses TRBV5-4 and TRBJ1-2, with D hard to call. The germline V and J ends were trimmed by 4 bases and 8 bases, with 12 bases remaining between them. CDR1 is SGHNT and CDR2 is YYREEE in the germline V gene (reference sequence). This CDR3 contains 12 residues. Here the CDR3 reads CASSHPDRGYTF. As DNA, the CDR3 is TGTGCCAGCAGCCATCCAGACCGAGGCTACACCTTC.

About this clone: The sample carries other DNA sequences with the same CDR3. V is TRBV12-3 or TRBV12-4 and J is TRBJ2-1; 13 bases match TRBD2. V was pared by 6 bases and J by 7 bases, with 0 bases of the junction left unmatched. This CDR3 is built from 13 residues. CDR3 amino acids: CASRGLAGNEQFF. Written as DNA, the CDR3 is TGTGCCAGCAGGGGACTAGCGGGAAATGAGCAGTTCTTC.

J is TRBJ2-7 and V is TRBV6-2 or TRBV6-3, with D perhaps TRBD1 (6 bases). CDR1 is MNHEY, CDR2 SVGEGT, per germline. The V end lost 3 bases, the J end lost 1 base, and 16 bases lay between the germline ends. The length of the CDR3 is 16 residues. The chain's CDR3 is CASSYKPGQLSYEQYF. The CDR3 DNA is TGTGCCAGCAGTTATAAACCCGGACAGCTGTCCTACGAGCAGTACTTC.

J is TRBJ1-5 and V is TRBV6-5; D is unclear. Germline V gene lookup returns CDR1 MNHEY and CDR2 SVGAGI. Trimming left V 4 bases short and J 3 bases short, with 7 bases between. The CDR3 has 13 residues. CDR3 amino acids: CASSSRHNQPQHF. Here the CDR3 DNA reads TGTGCCAGCAGTTCACGGCACAATCAGCCCCAGCATTTT.

This sequence joins TRBV2 and TRBJ2-1, with 11 bases matching TRBD2. Germline V CDR1 and CDR2: SNHLY, FYNNEI. V was pared by 3 bases and J by 4 bases, with 8 bases of the junction left unmatched. The CDR3 contains 17 residues. In nucleotides, the CDR3 is TGTGCCAGCAGTGAGAGGGTAGCGGGGGGGCCGTACAATGAGCAGTTCTTC. This sequence encodes CASSERVAGGPYNEQFF. The full variable domain, its missing parts supplied by reference TRBV2 and TRBJ2-1, is EPEVTQTPSHQVTQMGQEVILRCVPISNHLYFYWYRQILGQKVEFLVSFYNNEISEKSEIFDDQFSVERPDGSNFTLKIRSTKLEDSAMYFCASSERVAGGPYNEQFFGPGTRLTVL.

The V gene is TRBV4-1, the J gene TRBJ2-7; no reliable D call. Per the germline V gene, CDR1 is MGHRA and CDR2 is YSYEKL. Trimming shortened V by 5 bases and J by 4 bases, and 9 bases separated the two germline ends. The CDR3 consists of 12 residues. The DNA of the CDR3 is TGCGCCAGCAGCAATACTGTTTACGAGCAGTACTTC. It translates to CASSNTVYEQYF.

The rearrangement uses TRBV5-4 and TRBJ2-2; TRBD2 aligns across 7 bases. The germline CDR1 and CDR2 sequences are SGHNT and YYREEE (reference sequence). V dropped 4 bases and J dropped 0; count of bases not matched to a gene: 9. CDR3 size: 17 residues. The CDR3 nucleotides read TGTGCCAGCAGCCCTCTCCGCCGGGGGGCGAACACCGGGGAGCTGTTTTTT. Its protein product is CASSPLRRGANTGELFF.

V usage is TRBV4-3 and J usage is TRBJ2-3; 8 bases align to TRBD1. Germline CDR1 and CDR2: LGHNA and YSLEER. The CDR3 consists of 16 residues. Trimming cost V 5 bases and J 5 bases; bases outside gene matches: 12. For the CDR3, the DNA is TGCGCCAGCAGCAAAGCGGCCCAGGGGGCGGGAGATACGCAGTATTTT. It translates to CASSKAAQGAGDTQYF.

This chain links TRBV5-4 with TRBJ2-3; 7 nucleotides agree with TRBD1. The CDR3 consists of 14 residues. The germline V gene encodes CDR1 SGHNT and CDR2 YYREEE (reference sequence). V trimming: 4 bases; J trimming: 4 bases; junction bases outside the gene matches: 6. CDR3 DNA sequence: TGTGCCAGCAGCCCCGACAGGGTTTCAGATACGCAGTATTTT. It translates to CASSPDRVSDTQYF.

V and J are TRBV25-1 and TRBJ1-4; perhaps TRBD1 as D (5 bases). The V gene's germline CDR1 is MGHDK and CDR2 SYGVNS. This CDR3 has 16 residues. V dropped 3 bases and J dropped 2 bases, with 13 bases sitting between them. CDR3 nucleotides: TGTGCCAGCAGTGAGGACAAGGCCCGCACTAATGAAAAACTGTTTTTT. It encodes CASSEDKARTNEKLFF.